The clone carrying this T cell receptor (beta chain) has a handful of counts. What it binds is not known. The record originates from a study of breast tumors, draining lymph nodes, adjacent tissues. The V gene lost 3 bases and the J gene lost 8 bases, with 18 bases spanning the gap. The CDR3 is 15 residues long. The germline V gene has CDR1 SGHRS and CDR2 YFSETQ. General study findings and limits: Compared with lymph nodes, tumors were less diverse; compared with nontumor tissue, more.

From the multiplex PCR reads, TCRdb called clonotypes with MiXCR, one entry per CDR3 protein. The repertoire holds about 53,000 distinct CDR3 sequences, roughly 40% seen once, with over 9.5% in the top ten. The rearrangement links TRBV5-1 to TRBJ1-3, with D maybe TRBD1 (6 bases). This sequence originates from a female donor with breast cancer. Some clones in this sample may be carry-over from other donors' samples. Sequencing input: breast tumor tissue. The CDR3 is CASSWDKSYGYTIYF. CDR3 DNA: TGCGCCAGCAGCTGGGACAAATCGTATGGCTACACCATATATTTT. The full variable domain, completed using reference TRBV5-1 and TRBJ1-3, is KAGVTQTPRYLIKTRGQQVTLSCSPISGHRSVSWYQQTPGQGLQFLFEYFSETQRNKGNFPGRFSGRQFSNSRSEMNVSTLELGDSALYLCASSWDKSYGYTIYFGEGSWLTVV.